The 20 T cell receptor beta chains below were found in one sample sequenced in a study of PD-L1 blockade in urothelial cancer. Repertoires were generated with immunoSEQ multiplex PCR, while TCRdb's copy carries only in-frame clones and drops some. In the table there are tens of thousands of clones, around 75% of which are singletons. The sequences come from PBMCs, collected around atezolizumab (anti-PD-L1) treatment. These receptor sequences come from a man between 45 and 60 years old with urothelial cancer.

The chain employs TRBV19 and TRBJ1-2, with D tentatively TRBD1 (5 bases). This CDR3 has 11 amino acids. The V end was cut by 6 bases, the J end by 14 bases, with 16 bases between. Germline CDR1 and CDR2: LNHDA and SQIVND (reference sequence). The CDR3 coding sequence is TGTGCCAGTAGGTACAGGACCGCGAGGACCTTC. Translation gives CASRYRTARTF.

The table lists this clone with a count of one. The chain carries TRBV6-5 and TRBJ2-7; D is undetermined. The CDR3 loop spans 12 amino acids. V dropped 0 bases and J dropped 6 bases, with 6 bases sitting between them. Germline CDR1 is MNHEY and CDR2 is SVGAGI. Here the CDR3 reads CASSYSSGEQYF. CDR3 nucleotide sequence: TGTGCCAGCAGTTACTCCTCCGGCGAGCAGTACTTC.

This chain links TRBV5-1 with TRBJ1-1; TRBD1 aligns across 8 bases. Germline CDR1 and CDR2: SGHRS and YFSETQ. The V segment lost 2 bases and the J segment 4 bases; nucleotides outside the gene matches: 7. This CDR3 is built from 15 residues. The CDR3 DNA reads TGCGCCAGCAGCTTTGACAGGGGTGGGGGCACTGAAGCTTTCTTT. It translates to CASSFDRGGGTEAFF.

The chain employs TRBV19 and TRBJ1-3; D perhaps matches TRBD1 (5 bases). The CDR3 consists of 17 residues. The ends were cut back, 3 bases at V and 2 bases at J, with 17 bases in the middle. Per germline, CDR1 LNHDA and CDR2 SQIVND (reference sequence). Here the CDR3 DNA reads TGTGCCAGTAGTATGGACGCCGGGACTGGTGCTGGAAACACCATATATTTT. Amino acids: CASSMDAGTGAGNTIYF.

The V call is TRBV6-5, the J call TRBJ1-2; 9 positions match TRBD1. Germline loops: CDR1 MNHEY, CDR2 SVGAGI. Germline trimming cut 4 bases from V and 7 bases from J; bases unmatched to any gene: 4. CDR3 size: 13 residues. CDR3 sequence (DNA): TGTGCCAGCAGTTTACAGGGGGCCGGTGGCTACACCTTC. It translates to CASSLQGAGGYTF.

The chain has TRBV7-2 and TRBJ2-7; TRBD2 matches at 7 bases. CDR1 is SGHTA, CDR2 FQGNSA, per germline. The junction had 6 bases not matched to a gene; V was cut back by 4 bases and J by 6 bases. The CDR3 is 13 residues long. The CDR3: CASSSSGASEQYF. CDR3 DNA: TGTGCCAGCAGCTCCAGCGGGGCGAGCGAGCAGTACTTC.

This clone came up a few times. CDR3 protein: CASSEPGQGNTEAFF. The CDR3 coding sequence is TGTGCCAGCAGTGAACCGGGACAGGGGAACACTGAAGCTTTCTTT. This rearrangement joins TRBV6-1 to TRBJ1-1; TRBD1 matches at 9 bases. The trim removed 2 bases at V and 1 base at J, leaving 2 bases unmatched. The CDR3 is 15 residues long. Germline CDR1 MNHNS, CDR2 SASEGT.

This rearrangement joins TRBV5-1 to TRBJ1-2; 11 nucleotides align to TRBD1. After removal of 0 bases from V and 8 bases from J, the junction contained 9 bases not matched to a gene. The CDR3 runs to 16 residues. Per germline, CDR1 SGHRS and CDR2 YFSETQ. CDR3 protein: CASSLGPTDRGPGYTF. In DNA, the CDR3 is TGCGCCAGCAGCTTGGGGCCGACGGACAGGGGGCCGGGCTACACCTTC.

The chain combines TRBV6-5 with TRBJ1-4, with D unclear. The CDR3 has 16 amino acids. Germline loops: CDR1 MNHEY, CDR2 SVGAGI. V was clipped by 0 bases and J by 8 bases, with 16 bases between them. The CDR3: CASSYSTWGAKEKLFF. The CDR3 region has the DNA TGTGCCAGCAGTTACTCGACTTGGGGAGCCAAGGAAAAACTGTTTTTT.

The V call is TRBV6-1, the J call TRBJ1-2; D remains unclear. Germline assignment: CDR1 MNHNS and CDR2 SASEGT. This CDR3 contains 13 residues. Trimming left V 1 base short and J 3 bases short, with 6 bases between. The CDR3 is CASSEERDYGYTF. In nucleotides, the CDR3 is TGTGCCAGCAGTGAAGAGAGGGACTATGGCTACACCTTC.

The V call is TRBV21-1, the J call TRBJ1-2. TRBV21-1 is an annotated pseudogene. The CDR3 contains 14 residues. CDR3 DNA sequence: TGTGCCAGCAGCAAGTCGGTAGCCGTCTATGGCTACACCTTC. This translates into CASSKSVAVYGYTF.

This clone occurred once. The rearrangement joins TRBV27 to TRBJ1-1; 10 nucleotides match TRBD1. The CDR3 loop spans 17 amino acids. The V segment lost 7 bases and the J segment 0 bases; nucleotides outside the gene matches: 11. Germline CDR1 is MNHEY and CDR2 is SMNVEV (reference sequence). In DNA form, the CDR3 reads TGTGCCAGCACCACGACAGGGGGCATGGGAATGAACACTGAAGCTTTCTTT. Amino acids: CASTTTGGMGMNTEAFF.

CDR3 bases: TGTGCCAGCAGCCCACGGACAGGGGGTAGCTACACCTTC. Protein: CASSPRTGGSYTF. V usage is TRBV7-3 and J usage is TRBJ1-2; 10 positions match TRBD1. Germline V gene lookup returns CDR1 SGHTA and CDR2 FQGTGA. The CDR3 length is 13 residues. J was trimmed by 9 bases and V by 5 bases; bases with no gene match: 6.

The chain links TRBV7-6 to TRBJ2-3, with 12 bases fitting TRBD1. CDR1 SGHVS and CDR2 FNYEAQ come from the germline V gene. After removal of 5 bases from V and 5 bases from J, the junction contained 8 bases not matched to a gene. CDR3 length: 16 residues. The CDR3 spells CASSKGTGGLGDTQYF. DNA for the CDR3: TGTGCCAGCAGCAAGGGGACAGGGGGCCTCGGAGATACGCAGTATTTT.

The rearrangement links TRBV4-1 to TRBJ2-2, with D perhaps matching TRBD2 (6 bases). This CDR3 is 15 amino acids long. Between the trimmed V and J ends, which lost 2 bases and 4 bases, there was a span of 11 bases. Germline CDR1 reads MGHRA; CDR2 reads YSYEKL. The CDR3 region is CASSQTGAATGELFF. The CDR3 DNA reads TGCGCCAGCAGCCAAACGGGAGCGGCCACCGGGGAGCTGTTTTTT.

V gene TRBV5-8 combines with J gene TRBJ1-3; D uncertain. Per germline, CDR1 SGHTS and CDR2 YDEGEE. This CDR3 region has 12 residues. V was cut by 4 bases and J by 4 bases, with 6 bases left in between. CDR3 residues: CASSITGNTIYF. The DNA of the CDR3 is TGTGCCAGCAGCATCACAGGAAACACCATATATTTT. Full variable domain (missing parts from reference TRBV5-8 and TRBJ1-3): EAGVTQSPTHLIKTRGQQATLRCSPISGHTSVYWYQQALGLGLQFLLWYDEGEERNRGNFPPRFSGRQFPNYSSELNVNALELEDSALYLCASSITGNTIYFGEGSWLTVV.

The chain has TRBV6-6 and TRBJ1-1, with 8 bases matching TRBD1. This CDR3 is 15 amino acids long. CDR1 is MNHNY, CDR2 SVGAGI, per germline (reference sequence). V was pared by 5 bases and J by 5 bases, with 10 bases of the junction left unmatched. CDR3 DNA sequence: TGTGCCAGCAGTCCCCAACAGGGGGTAGGGACTGAAGCTTTCTTT. It yields the protein CASSPQQGVGTEAFF.

The V and J genes are TRBV14 and TRBJ2-1; 10 bases are shared with TRBD2. Germline CDR1 is SGHDN and CDR2 is FVKESK. V trimming: 6 bases; J trimming: 4 bases; junction bases outside the gene matches: 12. The CDR3 is 17 amino acids. CDR3: CASSHNPGTSVYNEQFF. The DNA of the CDR3 is TGTGCCAGCAGTCATAACCCAGGGACTAGCGTGTACAATGAGCAGTTCTTC.

This sequence joins TRBV5-1 and TRBJ2-3; 12 bases map to TRBD2. This CDR3 has 17 residues. The V gene end was trimmed by 2 bases and the J gene end by 4 bases; junction bases not matched to a gene: 8. CDR1 and CDR2 from the germline V gene are SGHRS and YFSETQ. CDR3 nucleotide sequence: TGCGCCAGCAGCTTACTACCTAGCGGGGGGGCCGCAGATACGCAGTATTTT. Its translation is CASSLLPSGGAADTQYF.

The V and J genes are TRBV7-9 and TRBJ1-5; tentatively, D is TRBD1 (6 bases). The germline V gene has CDR1 SEHNR and CDR2 FQNEAQ (reference sequence). CDR3 length: 16 amino acids. V dropped 5 bases and J dropped 2 bases, with 16 bases sitting between them. The CDR3 nucleotides are TGTGCCAGCAGCCCCGCCAGGGGCGCGGGCAATCAGCCCCAGCATTTT. It translates to CASSPARGAGNQPQHF.